This TCR beta chain was sequenced for a study of cytomegalovirus exposure and HLA in healthy donors (dated by TCRdb to about 2017). With respect to the entire study: A later analysis indicated that the 120 or so validation repertoires were generated on the platform also employed for the approximately 690 repertoires of the first cohort. The study was designed to test whether signatures of past pathogen exposure could be identified by cataloging public T cell receptors. A separate validation cohort of roughly 110 different subjects was used in addition to the approximately 610-subject first cohort. To predict cytomegalovirus infection status, the study combined high-throughput TCR immunosequencing, statistical association of individual TCRs with disease status, and machine learning. Broader findings and caveats from the paper: In a later analysis, TCRs clustered in the first cohort were found to also tend to co-occur in the 100 to 150 validation repertoires, with 90% to 95% of cluster scores above 0. The classifier was reported to diagnose cytomegalovirus status with high specificity and sensitivity in both the original cohort and the validation cohort. In vitro tests confirmed that a few of the cytomegalovirus-associated TCR beta chains recognize cytomegalovirus antigens. According to the authors, the approach could potentially be generalized to other disease states and immunological phenotypes. While some public TCRs were present in many individuals, most TCR sequences turned up only very rarely across donors. The study listed approximately 160 TCR beta chains as associated with cytomegalovirus. All 130 or so repertoires were used to score co-occurrence in the validation cohort in a later analysis, because that analysis had no HLA typing for the cohort.

Separate from the approximately 670-subject first cohort, the validation cohort of 95 to 150 subjects was the group to which the donors belonged. A distance of 15 bases separates the germline ends of V and J, which lose 4 bases and 2 bases respectively. From the cysteine up to the phenylalanine, the CDR3 has a length of 17 residues. The retained sequence is limited to the CDR3, 51 bases, with the frame set at the first base. According to the germline V gene, CDR1 reads SGHNT and CDR2 reads YENEEA. On this clone: What antigen it recognizes has not been identified. Base quality data are lacking; no much larger clone is found one base away.

Libraries were made using the immunoSEQ multiplex PCR assay. In the authors' own workflow: To diagnose cytomegalovirus status from the catalog of TCR beta chain sequences, a statistical classification framework was built. Held by TCRdb, this immuneACCESS table contains in-frame sequences only and omits some clones. Under half of the omission traces to an unresolved V gene where checked; the cause of the rest is unknown. The V and J calls and clone size come from that table; D and trimming were worked out from the DNA. The sample table holds around 80,000 clones, of which roughly 96% were seen once. About 1.3% of the sample is in the top ten clones.

Sequencing was performed on PBMCs. The TCR sequence derives from a young woman in good health and CMV-seronegative. Recombination joined TRBV11-3 with TRBJ2-6; TRBD2 is perhaps the D gene, given 6 matching bases. The nucleotide sequence is given as TGTGCCAGCAGCTCCGGGGACTCCGCCGCTGGGGCCAACGTCCTGACTTTC. Its product reads: CASSSGDSAAGANVLTF. The variable domain in full, with residues beyond the CDR3 obtained from the reference TRBV11-3 and TRBJ2-6 genes, is EAGVVQSPRYKIIEKKQPVAFWCNPISGHNTLYWYLQNLGQGPELLIRYENEEAVDDSQLPKDRFSAERLKGVDSTLKIQPAELGDSAVYLCASSSGDSAAGANVLTFGAGSRLTVL.